This TCR beta chain was captured by sequencing in a study of a mutant IDH1 vaccine in newly diagnosed glioma. Study-level information: Most had both radiotherapy and temozolomide beforehand; others had only one.

Time point indicated: week 23, last vaccination. What each vaccine dose contained was 300 ug of mutant IDH1 20-mer peptide, accompanied by topical imiquimod. A note on this clone: No antigen is known for it.

Study observations and caveats: In roughly 93% of patients, immune responses induced by the vaccine occurred.

The CDR3 length is 11 residues. Germline values: CDR1 SGHDT, CDR2 YYEEEE. V shed 3 bases and J shed 2 bases, with 3 bases lying between them. Assay: immunoSEQ multiplex PCR; the TCRdb copy retains only in-frame clones and omits some. The data show approximately 43,000 clones, 78% seen once. V and J are TRBV5-6 and TRBJ2-7; no reliable D call. The sequencing used PBMCs, collected from a glioma patient whose treatment included an IDH1 peptide vaccine. The clonotype originates from a woman aged 40 to 50 with glioma. Some clones in this sample may be carry-over from other donors' samples. DNA for the CDR3: TGTGCCAGCAGCTCCACCTACGAGCAGTACTTC. Protein: CASSSTYEQYF.